Shown below are 12 T cell receptor beta chains from a single sample sequenced in a study of blood T cell repertoires in COVID-19. This table comes from immunoSEQ multiplex PCR, and its TCRdb copy is limited to in-frame clones, with some not included. The data hold 25,000 to 35,000 clones, with roughly 73% observed a single time. The specimen sequenced was peripheral blood. The source of these receptors is a woman aged 70-85 years with active or convalescent COVID-19.

The rearrangement joins TRBV10-1 to TRBJ2-2, with TRBD2 identical over 12 bases. The junction had 12 bases not matched to a gene; V was cut back by 6 bases and J by 7 bases. The V gene's germline CDR1 is WNHNN and CDR2 SYGVQD (reference sequence). This CDR3 region has 17 residues. The DNA for the CDR3 is TGCGCCAGCAGCGCCCGCCGGACTAGCGGGATGAACGGGGAGCTGTTTTTT. It encodes CASSARRTSGMNGELFF.

The chain carries TRBV6-5 and TRBJ1-2; 9 bases are shared with TRBD1. Germline trimming cut 5 bases from V and 8 bases from J; bases unmatched to any gene: 12. The length of the CDR3 is 15 residues. The germline V gene encodes CDR1 MNHEY and CDR2 SVGAGI. CDR3 sequence: CASSHRGPEVGGYTF. The DNA of the CDR3 is TGTGCCAGCAGTCACAGGGGGCCGGAGGTGGGAGGCTACACCTTC.

This clone was detected once. V gene TRBV5-1 combines with J gene TRBJ1-6; TRBD1 matches 12 bases. Germline CDR1 reads SGHRS; CDR2 reads YFSETQ. V was pared by 4 bases and J by 7 bases, with 6 bases of the junction left unmatched. The CDR3 is 16 residues long. CDR3 in DNA: TGCGCCAGCAGCCAAGGGACAGGGGGCCGGAATTCACCCCTCCACTTT. The encoded protein is CASSQGTGGRNSPLHF.

The V call is TRBV6-2 or TRBV6-3, the J call TRBJ1-3, with TRBD1 identical over 11 bases. The J segment lost 4 bases and the V segment lost 6 bases, leaving 5 bases of the junction unmatched. This CDR3 is built from 15 residues. Germline values: CDR1 MNHEY, CDR2 SVGEGT. Here the CDR3 DNA reads TGTGCCAGCAGCCCGGACAGGGGGCTAGGAAACACCATATATTTT. Residues: CASSPDRGLGNTIYF.

The chain employs TRBV5-1 and TRBJ1-2; TRBD1 matches at 8 bases. Germline V gene data show CDR1 as SGHRS and CDR2 as YFSETQ. The CDR3 extends over 17 amino acids. V lost 3 bases and J lost 0; bases outside the gene matches: 10. The CDR3 DNA sequence: TGCGCCAGCAGCTGGGGGGACAGGACCAGAGCTAACTATGGCTACACCTTC. This gives the protein CASSWGDRTRANYGYTF. The full variable domain, with the rest looked up from reference TRBV5-1 and TRBJ1-2, is KAGVTQTPRYLIKTRGQQVTLSCSPISGHRSVSWYQQTPGQGLQFLFEYFSETQRNKGNFPGRFSGRQFSNSRSEMNVSTLELGDSALYLCASSWGDRTRANYGYTFGSGTRLTVV.

This chain links TRBV5-1 with TRBJ2-7, with 7 bases matching TRBD1. The germline V gene encodes CDR1 SGHRS and CDR2 YFSETQ. CDR3 length: 15 residues. The V and J ends lost 2 bases and 2 bases, in that order; junction bases with no gene match: 7. The CDR3 DNA reads as TGCGCCAGCAGCTTAGAGACAGGGACCACCTACGAGCAGTACTTC. Protein product: CASSLETGTTYEQYF.

This rearrangement joins TRBV19 to TRBJ2-2, with TRBD2 matching 9 bases. Trimming at V came to 5 bases and at J to 5 bases, leaving 6 bases not matched to a gene. From germline, CDR1 is LNHDA and CDR2 SQIVND (reference sequence). The CDR3 consists of 15 residues. Here the CDR3 DNA reads TGTGCCAGTAGTGTAGCGGGAGTTCGAACCGGGGAGCTGTTTTTT. Encoded protein: CASSVAGVRTGELFF. Variable domain in full (rest from reference TRBV19 and TRBJ2-2): DGGITQSPKYLFRKEGQNVTLSCEQNLNHDAMYWYRQDPGQGLRLIYYSQIVNDFQKGDIAEGYSVSREKKESFPLTVTSAQKNPTAFYLCASSVAGVRTGELFFGEGSRLTVL.

This chain uses TRBV4-3 with TRBJ1-1, with D perhaps TRBD1 (5 bases). This CDR3 is 16 amino acids long. Germline V gives CDR1 LGHNA, CDR2 YSLEER. Deletions cut 4 bases from V and 0 bases from J, with 15 bases between. The CDR3: CASSPRDYLMNTEAFF. In DNA, the CDR3 is TGCGCCAGCAGCCCCCGGGACTATCTAATGAACACTGAAGCTTTCTTT.

This rearrangement joins TRBV6-6 to TRBJ2-5; TRBD1 is a possible D gene (6 bases). Trimming removed 10 bases from V and 1 base from J, with 16 bases in between. There are 14 residues in the CDR3. The germline gives CDR1 MNHNY, CDR2 SVGAGI (reference sequence). The CDR3 DNA reads TGTGCCACGCTGTGGACAGCCTCCCAAGAGACCCAGTACTTC. Translation gives CATLWTASQETQYF.

This chain joins TRBV6-5 and TRBJ1-5; D may be TRBD1 (5 bases). The V gene's germline CDR1 is MNHEY and CDR2 SVGAGI. This CDR3 has 13 amino acids. V was cut by 6 bases and J by 12 bases, with 18 bases left in between. The CDR3 coding sequence is TGTGCCAGCAGCCAAGGCGGGGGACGGAACCAGCATTTT. Its protein is CASSQGGGRNQHF.

As DNA, the CDR3 is TGCGCCAGCGGGCGCTCTTCCCCCACAGATACGCAGTATTTT. Protein product: CASGRSSPTDTQYF. The V call is TRBV5-1, the J call TRBJ2-3, with D hard to call. Trimming left V 7 bases short and J 2 bases short, with 14 bases between. This CDR3 is 14 amino acids long. The germline V gene encodes CDR1 SGHRS and CDR2 YFSETQ. The full variable domain, its missing parts supplied by reference TRBV5-1 and TRBJ2-3, is KAGVTQTPRYLIKTRGQQVTLSCSPISGHRSVSWYQQTPGQGLQFLFEYFSETQRNKGNFPGRFSGRQFSNSRSEMNVSTLELGDSALYLCASGRSSPTDTQYFGPGTRLTVL.

This clone was recorded only once. The chain uses TRBV3-1 (or the pseudogene TRBV3-2) and TRBJ2-3, with TRBD2 matching 10 bases. With 4 bases clipped from V and 8 bases from J, the junction kept 18 bases outside the gene matches. Germline values: CDR1 LGHDT, CDR2 YNNKEL (reference sequence). CDR3 length equals 18 residues. The CDR3 spells CASSPTPGSGRKGGTQYF. The CDR3 bases are TGTGCCAGCAGCCCCACCCCCGGTAGCGGGAGGAAGGGAGGTACGCAGTATTTT.